This TCR beta chain was sequenced in a study of technical replicates of blood from several donors. The CDR3 loop spans 16 amino acids. Trimming shortened V by 6 bases and J by 4 bases, and 21 bases separated the two germline ends. The V gene's germline CDR1 is KGHSH and CDR2 LQKENI. Here immunoSEQ multiplex PCR was the method, and the copy in TCRdb shows in-frame clones only, minus some. Of about 56,000 clones in the sample, around 96% were seen once. The J gene is TRBJ1-1, the V gene TRBV18; a weak D match, TRBD1 (5 bases). Sequences were obtained from PBMCs. The sequence came from a human donor in good health. Some clones in this sample may be carry-over from other donors' samples. CDR3 nucleotides: TGTGCCAGCTCGTGGAGCCGAGTAGGGGTGACCACTGAAGCTTTCTTT. Its translation is CASSWSRVGVTTEAFF.